These 3 T cell receptor beta chains share one sample of origin, sequenced in a study of tumor and adjacent non-tumor tissue in lung cancer. This sample's RNA came from whole unsorted tissue. Three rounds of nested PCR, following a modified ARM-PCR protocol, produced the TCRbeta library. TCRdb itself ran the multiplex PCR reads through MiXCR, one entry per CDR3 protein. The sample has 200,000 to 250,000 distinct CDR3 sequences; about 71% are singletons. Material: lung tumor tissue. The receptors shown here come from a man aged 60 to 75 with non-small cell lung cancer.

The count of this clonotype is one. A read error is possible here, since a much larger clone lies one base away. This chain's CDR3 is CRKSRRNTEAFF. Here the CDR3 DNA reads TGCAGGAAGAGTCGGAGGAACACTGAAGCTTTCTTT. The chain employs TRBV20-1 and TRBJ1-1; D unclear. CDR1 is DFQATT and CDR2 is SNEGSKA in the germline V gene (reference sequence). CDR3 size: 12 residues.

With regard to this clonotype: A single base separates this from a much larger clone, so it may be a read error. The chain is built from TRBV20-1 and TRBJ2-1, with a tentative D call TRBD2 (5 bases). The germline CDR1 and CDR2 sequences are DFQATT and SNEGSKA (reference sequence). The CDR3 contains 16 residues. The CDR3 sequence: CTARVRGGLAYNEQFF. The CDR3 DNA sequence: TGCACTGCTAGAGTGAGAGGCGGACTTGCCTACAATGAGCAGTTCTTC.

The chain is built from TRBV6-1 and TRBJ2-7, with TRBD1 matching 10 bases. Germline loops: CDR1 MNHNS, CDR2 SASEGT. Losses at the gene ends were 5 bases for V and 2 bases for J; bases not matched to a gene: 6. The CDR3 sequence is 15 residues long. This CDR3 is CASSTPGQGTYEQYF. As DNA, the CDR3 is TGTGCCAGCAGTACCCCGGGACAGGGGACCTACGAGCAGTACTTC.